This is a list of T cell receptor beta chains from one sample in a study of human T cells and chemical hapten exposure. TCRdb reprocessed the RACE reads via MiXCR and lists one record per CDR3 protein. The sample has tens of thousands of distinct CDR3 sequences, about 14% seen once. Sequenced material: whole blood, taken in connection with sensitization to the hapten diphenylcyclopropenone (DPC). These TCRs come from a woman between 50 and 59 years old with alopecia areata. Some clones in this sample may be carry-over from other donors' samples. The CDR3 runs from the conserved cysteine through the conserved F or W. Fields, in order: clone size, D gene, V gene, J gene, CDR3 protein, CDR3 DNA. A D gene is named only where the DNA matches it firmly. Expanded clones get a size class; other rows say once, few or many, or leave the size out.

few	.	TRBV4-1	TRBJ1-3	CASSQHRSGNTIYF	TGCGCCAGCAGCCAGCACAGGTCTGGAAACACCATATATTTT
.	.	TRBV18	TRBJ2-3	CASSPERDTQYF	TGTGCCAGCTCACCGGAACGCGATACGCAGTATTTT
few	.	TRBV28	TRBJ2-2	CASSLSRGETGELFF	TGTGCCAGCAGTTTATCCAGAGGAGAGACCGGGGAGCTGTTTTTT
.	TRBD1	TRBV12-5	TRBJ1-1	CASGTGTGMTEAFF	TGTGCTAGTGGCACCGGGACAGGGATGACTGAAGCTTTCTTT
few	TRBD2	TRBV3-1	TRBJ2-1	CASSPATSGYNEQFF	TGTGCCAGCAGCCCCGCCACTAGCGGATACAATGAGCAGTTCTTC
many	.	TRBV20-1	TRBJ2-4	CSAPDSRLAKNIQYF	TGCAGTGCCCCCGACAGTCGGCTAGCCAAAAACATTCAGTACTTC
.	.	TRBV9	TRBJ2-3	CASSVPTDTQYF	TGTGCCAGCAGCGTTCCTACAGATACGCAGTATTTT
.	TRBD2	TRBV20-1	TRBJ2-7	CSARDGLAVLSYEQYF	TGCAGTGCTAGAGATGGGCTAGCGGTTCTCTCCTACGAGCAGTACTTC
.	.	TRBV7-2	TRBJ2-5	CASSLPTGGAETQYF	TGTGCCAGCAGCTTACCAACAGGGGGGGCAGAGACCCAGTACTTC
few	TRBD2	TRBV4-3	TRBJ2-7	CASSQDLYGGSYEQYF	TGCGCCAGCAGCCAAGATCTCTACGGCGGGAGCTACGAGCAGTACTTC
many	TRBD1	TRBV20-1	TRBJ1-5	CSARDSWTSQPQHF	TGCAGTGCTCGGGACAGTTGGACATCTCAGCCCCAGCATTTT
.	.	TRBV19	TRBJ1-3	CASKGPSTGNTIYF	TGTGCCAGTAAGGGTCCTTCCACTGGAAACACCATATATTTT
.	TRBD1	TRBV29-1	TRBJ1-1	CSAKGGVTEAFF	TGCAGCGCAAAAGGGGGCGTCACTGAAGCTTTCTTT
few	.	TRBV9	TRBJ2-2	CASSVGGRRNTGELFF	TGTGCCAGCAGCGTAGGAGGACGGAGGAACACCGGGGAGCTGTTTTTT
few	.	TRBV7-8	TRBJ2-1	CASSLDGAGTGSRSEQFF	TGTGCCAGCAGCTTAGACGGGGCAGGGACGGGATCGCGGAGTGAGCAGTTCTTC
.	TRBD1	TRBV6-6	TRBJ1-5	CASSYVGQSNQPQHF	TGTGCCAGCAGTTACGTGGGACAGAGCAATCAGCCCCAGCATTTT
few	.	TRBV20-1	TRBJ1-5	CSAKYRDNQPQHF	TGCAGTGCCAAATACAGGGACAATCAGCCCCAGCATTTT
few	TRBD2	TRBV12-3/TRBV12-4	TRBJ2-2	CASSGGTSGASNTGELFF	TGTGCCAGCAGTGGTGGGACTAGCGGCGCCTCGAACACCGGGGAGCTGTTTTTT